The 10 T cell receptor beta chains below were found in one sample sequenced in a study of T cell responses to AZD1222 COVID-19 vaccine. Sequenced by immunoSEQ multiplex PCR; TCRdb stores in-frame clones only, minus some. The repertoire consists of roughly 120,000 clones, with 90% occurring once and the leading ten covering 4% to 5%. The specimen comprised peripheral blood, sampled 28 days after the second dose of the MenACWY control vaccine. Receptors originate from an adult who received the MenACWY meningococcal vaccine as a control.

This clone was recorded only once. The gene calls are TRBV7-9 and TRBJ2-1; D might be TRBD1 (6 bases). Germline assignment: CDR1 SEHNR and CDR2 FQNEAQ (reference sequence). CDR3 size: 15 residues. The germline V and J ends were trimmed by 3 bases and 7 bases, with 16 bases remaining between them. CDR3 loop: CASSFPQGRLNEQFF. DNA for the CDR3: TGTGCCAGCAGCTTCCCCCAGGGGCGCTTAAATGAGCAGTTCTTC.

As DNA, the CDR3 is TGTGCCAGCAGCTTAGAGGACCGACTTCTCGGTTCACCCCTCCACTTT. Its protein product is CASSLEDRLLGSPLHF. The chain is built from TRBV7-2 and TRBJ1-6; D not certain. The CDR3 loop spans 16 amino acids. V lost 1 base and J lost 9, with 16 bases in between. The germline gives CDR1 SGHTA, CDR2 FQGNSA.

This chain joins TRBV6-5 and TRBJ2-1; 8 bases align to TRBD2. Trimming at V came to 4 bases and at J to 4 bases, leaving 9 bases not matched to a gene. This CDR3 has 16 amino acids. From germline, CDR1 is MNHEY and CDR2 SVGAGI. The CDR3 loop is CASSSAVQRGYNEQFF. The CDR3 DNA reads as TGTGCCAGCAGTTCCGCTGTCCAGCGGGGGTACAATGAGCAGTTCTTC.

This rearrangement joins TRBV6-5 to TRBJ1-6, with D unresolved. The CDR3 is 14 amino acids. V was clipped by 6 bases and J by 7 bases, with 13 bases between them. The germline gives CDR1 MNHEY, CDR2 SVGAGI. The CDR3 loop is CASRKHSENSPLHF. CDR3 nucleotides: TGTGCCAGCAGAAAGCATTCAGAGAATTCACCCCTCCACTTT.

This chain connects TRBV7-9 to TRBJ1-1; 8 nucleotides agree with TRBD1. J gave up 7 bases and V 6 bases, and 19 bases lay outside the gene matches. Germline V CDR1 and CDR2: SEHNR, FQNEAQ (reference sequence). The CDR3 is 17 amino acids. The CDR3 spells CASSTPGQASLKGEAFF. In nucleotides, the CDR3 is TGTGCCAGCAGTACCCCGGGACAGGCTTCCTTGAAGGGTGAAGCTTTCTTT. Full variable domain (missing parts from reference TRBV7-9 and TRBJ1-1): DTGVSQNPRHKITKRGQNVTFRCDPISEHNRLYWYRQTLGQGPEFLTYFQNEAQLEKSRLLSDRFSAERPKGSFSTLEIQRTEQGDSAMYLCASSTPGQASLKGEAFFGQGTRLTVV.

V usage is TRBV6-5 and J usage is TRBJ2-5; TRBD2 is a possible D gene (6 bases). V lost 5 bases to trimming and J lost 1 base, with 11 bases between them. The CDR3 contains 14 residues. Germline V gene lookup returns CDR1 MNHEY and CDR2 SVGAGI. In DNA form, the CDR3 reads TGTGCCAGCAGTCCTGTGGGGGGCCAAGAGACCCAGTACTTC. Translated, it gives CASSPVGGQETQYF.

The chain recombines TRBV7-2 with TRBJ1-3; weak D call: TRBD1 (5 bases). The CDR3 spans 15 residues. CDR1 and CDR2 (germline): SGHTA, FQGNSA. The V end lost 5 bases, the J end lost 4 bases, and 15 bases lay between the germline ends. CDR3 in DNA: TGTGCCAGCAGCCCATCTGGGGCGCCCGGAAACACCATATATTTT. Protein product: CASSPSGAPGNTIYF. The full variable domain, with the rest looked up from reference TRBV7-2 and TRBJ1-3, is GAGVSQSPSNKVTEKGKDVELRCDPISGHTALYWYRQSLGQGLEFLIYFQGNSAPDKSGLPSDRFSAERTGGSVSTLTIQRTQQEDSAVYLCASSPSGAPGNTIYFGEGSWLTVV.

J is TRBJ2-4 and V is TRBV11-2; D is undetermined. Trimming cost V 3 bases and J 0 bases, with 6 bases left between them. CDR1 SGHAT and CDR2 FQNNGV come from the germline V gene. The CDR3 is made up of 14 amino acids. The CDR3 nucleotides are TGTGCCAGCAGCTTTTCAGGAGCCAAAAACATTCAGTACTTC. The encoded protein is CASSFSGAKNIQYF.

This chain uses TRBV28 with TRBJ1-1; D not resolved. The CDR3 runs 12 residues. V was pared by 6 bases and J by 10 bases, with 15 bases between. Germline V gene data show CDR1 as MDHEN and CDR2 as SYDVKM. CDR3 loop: CASRSQVEGAFF. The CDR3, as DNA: TGTGCCAGCAGATCCCAGGTCGAGGGAGCTTTCTTT. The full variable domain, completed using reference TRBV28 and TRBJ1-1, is DVKVTQSSRYLVKRTGEKVFLECVQDMDHENMFWYRQDPGLGLRLIYFSYDVKMKEKGDIPEGYSVSREKKERFSLILESASTNQTSMYLCASRSQVEGAFFGQGTRLTVV.

The CDR3 DNA reads as TGTGCCAGCAGACAGGGGGCGGACACTGAAGCTTTCTTT. Its translation is CASRQGADTEAFF. The chain is built from TRBV18 and TRBJ1-1; 10 bases map to TRBD1. Germline V gives CDR1 KGHSH, CDR2 LQKENI. J was trimmed by 3 bases and V by 8 bases; bases with no gene match: 3. The CDR3 covers 13 residues.